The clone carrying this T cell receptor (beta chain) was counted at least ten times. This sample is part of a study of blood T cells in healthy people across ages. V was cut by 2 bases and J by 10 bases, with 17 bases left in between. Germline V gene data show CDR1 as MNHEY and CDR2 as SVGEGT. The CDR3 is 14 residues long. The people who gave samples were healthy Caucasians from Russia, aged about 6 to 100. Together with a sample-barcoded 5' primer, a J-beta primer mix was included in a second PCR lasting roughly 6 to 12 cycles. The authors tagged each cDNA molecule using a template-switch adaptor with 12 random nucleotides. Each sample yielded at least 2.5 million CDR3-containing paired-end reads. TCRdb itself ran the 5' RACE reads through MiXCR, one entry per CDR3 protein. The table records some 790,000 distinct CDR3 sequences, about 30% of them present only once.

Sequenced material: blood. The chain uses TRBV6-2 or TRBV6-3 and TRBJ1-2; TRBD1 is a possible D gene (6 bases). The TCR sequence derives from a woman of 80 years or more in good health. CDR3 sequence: CASSYGLAGGYYTF. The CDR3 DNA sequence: TGTGCCAGCAGTTACGGGTTGGCCGGGGGCTACTACACCTTC.